Listed below are T cell receptor beta chains from one sample, sequenced in a study of shared clonotypes between healthy human individuals. The assay was immunoSEQ multiplex PCR, and TCRdb's table has in-frame clones only and misses some. In the table there are 2 million to 2.5 million clones, over 85% of which are singletons. Sequencing was done on a sample of naive CD4+ T cells from PBMCs. Source of these receptors: a man aged 18 to 29 in good health. Some clones in this sample may be carry-over from other donors' samples. The CDR3 runs from the conserved cysteine through the conserved F or W. The order of the fields is J gene, V gene, CDR3 protein.

J gene: TRBJ2-2
V gene: TRBV7-9
CDR3 protein: CASSTTRGTGELFF

J gene: TRBJ2-3
V gene: TRBV5-1
CDR3 protein: CASSLGGGTDTQYF

J gene: TRBJ1-2
V gene: TRBV6-1
CDR3 protein: CASQANRGSNYGYTF

J gene: TRBJ2-1
V gene: TRBV2
CDR3 protein: CASSERFLESYNEQFF

J gene: TRBJ1-1
V gene: TRBV7-6
CDR3 protein: CASSLSGPTYMNTEAFF

J gene: TRBJ1-2
V gene: TRBV6-1
CDR3 protein: CASAPGLIYGYTF

J gene: TRBJ1-3
V gene: TRBV7-9
CDR3 protein: CASSLDRQWVGNTIYF

J gene: TRBJ2-1
V gene: TRBV7-2
CDR3 protein: CASSLSGYSYNEQFF

J gene: TRBJ2-2
V gene: TRBV5-4
CDR3 protein: CASSLYRGRNTGELFF

J gene: TRBJ1-4
V gene: TRBV27
CDR3 protein: CASSLRGTEKLFF

J gene: TRBJ2-1
V gene: TRBV5-1
CDR3 protein: CASSEKPSDEQFF